These 2 T cell receptor beta chains originate from one sample sequenced in a study of blood T cell repertoires in COVID-19. TCRdb keeps only in-frame clones here, not all; method: immunoSEQ multiplex PCR. The table records about 120,000 clones, about 74% of them present only once. Specimen: peripheral blood. The receptor source for this set is a human donor in a cohort sampled during active COVID-19.

This sequence joins TRBV2 and TRBJ1-2, with TRBD1 matching 7 bases. Unmatched junction bases numbered 9, after V lost 4 bases and J lost 7 bases. Looked up from germline, CDR1 is SNHLY and CDR2 is FYNNEI. The CDR3 length is 14 residues. As DNA, the CDR3 is TGTGCCAGCAGTGCTGGCACAGGGGCGGGTGGCTACACCTTC. This codes for CASSAGTGAGGYTF.

As for this clone: Other DNA sequences in this specimen translate into the identical CDR3. The chain joins TRBV5-1 to TRBJ1-1; 10 bases agree with TRBD1. V lost 0 bases, J lost 2 bases, and 1 base stayed unmatched. The CDR3 totals 15 residues. Germline V gene data show CDR1 as SGHRS and CDR2 as YFSETQ. The CDR3 DNA is TGCGCCAGCAGCTTGGGGGACAGGGGAAACACTGAAGCTTTCTTT. Its protein is CASSLGDRGNTEAFF. The variable domain in full, completed from reference TRBV5-1 and TRBJ1-1, reads KAGVTQTPRYLIKTRGQQVTLSCSPISGHRSVSWYQQTPGQGLQFLFEYFSETQRNKGNFPGRFSGRQFSNSRSEMNVSTLELGDSALYLCASSLGDRGNTEAFFGQGTRLTVV.